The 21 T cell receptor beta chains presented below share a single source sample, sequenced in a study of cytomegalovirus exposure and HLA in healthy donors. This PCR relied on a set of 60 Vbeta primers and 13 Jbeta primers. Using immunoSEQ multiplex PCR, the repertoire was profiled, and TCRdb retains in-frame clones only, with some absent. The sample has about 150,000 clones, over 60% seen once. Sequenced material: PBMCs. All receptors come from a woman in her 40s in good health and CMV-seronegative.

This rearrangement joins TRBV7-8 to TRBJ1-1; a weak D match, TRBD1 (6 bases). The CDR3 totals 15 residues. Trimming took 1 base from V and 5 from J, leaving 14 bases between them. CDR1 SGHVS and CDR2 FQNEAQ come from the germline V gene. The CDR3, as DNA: TGTGCCAGCAGCTTAGAGGAACAGGGTTGGACTGAAGCTTTCTTT. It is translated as CASSLEEQGWTEAFF. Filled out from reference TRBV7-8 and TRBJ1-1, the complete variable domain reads GAGVSQSPRYKVAKRGQDVALRCDPISGHVSLFWYQQALGQGPEFLTYFQNEAQLDKSGLPSDRFFAERPEGSVSTLKIQRTQQEDSAVYLCASSLEEQGWTEAFFGQGTRLTVV.

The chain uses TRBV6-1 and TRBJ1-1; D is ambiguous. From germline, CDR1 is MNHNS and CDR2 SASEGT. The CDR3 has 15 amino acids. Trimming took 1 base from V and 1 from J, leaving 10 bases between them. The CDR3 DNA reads TGTGCCAGCAGTGAAGTGGGCAATCGGAACACTGAAGCTTTCTTT. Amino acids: CASSEVGNRNTEAFF.

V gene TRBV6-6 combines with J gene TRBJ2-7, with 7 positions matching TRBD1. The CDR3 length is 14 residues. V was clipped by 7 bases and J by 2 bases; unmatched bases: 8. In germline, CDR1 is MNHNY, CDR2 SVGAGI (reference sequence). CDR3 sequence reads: CASKAQQGPYEQYF. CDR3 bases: TGTGCCAGCAAGGCCCAACAGGGGCCCTACGAGCAGTACTTC.

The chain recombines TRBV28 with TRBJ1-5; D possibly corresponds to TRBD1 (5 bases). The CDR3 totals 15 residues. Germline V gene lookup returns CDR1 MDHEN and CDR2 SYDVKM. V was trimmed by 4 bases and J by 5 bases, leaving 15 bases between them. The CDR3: CASSSGGEGDQPQHF. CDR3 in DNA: TGTGCCAGCAGTTCGGGAGGGGAGGGTGATCAGCCCCAGCATTTT.

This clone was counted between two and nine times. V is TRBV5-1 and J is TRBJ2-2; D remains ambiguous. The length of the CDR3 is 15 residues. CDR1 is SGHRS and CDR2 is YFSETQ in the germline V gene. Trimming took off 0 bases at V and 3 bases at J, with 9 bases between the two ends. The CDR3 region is CASSLAASHTGELFF. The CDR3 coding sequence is TGCGCCAGCAGCTTGGCCGCGTCTCACACCGGGGAGCTGTTTTTT.

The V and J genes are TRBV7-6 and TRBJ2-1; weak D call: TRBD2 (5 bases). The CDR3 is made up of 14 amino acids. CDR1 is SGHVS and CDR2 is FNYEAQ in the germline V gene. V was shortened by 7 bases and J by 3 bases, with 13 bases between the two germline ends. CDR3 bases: TGTGCCAGCACGGACTCCGAAGTCTACAATGAGCAGTTCTTC. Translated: CASTDSEVYNEQFF.

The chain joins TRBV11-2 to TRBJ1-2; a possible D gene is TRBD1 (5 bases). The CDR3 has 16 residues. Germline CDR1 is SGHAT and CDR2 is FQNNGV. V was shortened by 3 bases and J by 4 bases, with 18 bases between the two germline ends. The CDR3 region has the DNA TGTGCCAGCAGCTTCAGGCGTTTGGGGCCGGTCTATGGCTACACCTTC. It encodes CASSFRRLGPVYGYTF.

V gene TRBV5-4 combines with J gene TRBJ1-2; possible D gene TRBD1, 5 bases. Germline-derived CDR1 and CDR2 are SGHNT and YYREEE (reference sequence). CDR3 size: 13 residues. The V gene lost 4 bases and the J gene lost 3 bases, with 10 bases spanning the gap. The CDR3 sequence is CASSKTEDYGYTF. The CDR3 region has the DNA TGTGCCAGCAGCAAGACAGAAGACTATGGCTACACCTTC.

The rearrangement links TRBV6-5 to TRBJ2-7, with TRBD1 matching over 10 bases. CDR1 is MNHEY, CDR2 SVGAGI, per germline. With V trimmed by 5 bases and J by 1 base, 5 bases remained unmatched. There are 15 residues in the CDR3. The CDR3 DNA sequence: TGTGCCAGCAGTGGCGGGACAGGGGAGTCCTACGAGCAGTACTTC. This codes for CASSGGTGESYEQYF.

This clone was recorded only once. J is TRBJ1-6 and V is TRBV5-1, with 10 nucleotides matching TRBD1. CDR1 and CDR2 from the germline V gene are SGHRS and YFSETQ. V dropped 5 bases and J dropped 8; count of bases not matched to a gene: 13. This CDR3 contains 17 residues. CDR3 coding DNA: TGCGCCAGCAGTTGGGACAGGGGTATGTTGACTGATTCACCCCTCCACTTT. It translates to CASSWDRGMLTDSPLHF.

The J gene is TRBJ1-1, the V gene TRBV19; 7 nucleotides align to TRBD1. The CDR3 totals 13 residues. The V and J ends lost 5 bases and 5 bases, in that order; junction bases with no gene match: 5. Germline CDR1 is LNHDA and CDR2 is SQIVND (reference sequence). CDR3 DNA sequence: TGTGCCAGTAGTTTCGACAGGGATACTGAAGCTTTCTTT. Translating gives CASSFDRDTEAFF.

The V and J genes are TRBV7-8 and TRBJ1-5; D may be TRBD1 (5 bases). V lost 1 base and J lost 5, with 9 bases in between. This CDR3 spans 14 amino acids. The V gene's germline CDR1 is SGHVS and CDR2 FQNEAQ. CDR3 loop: CASSLDRTDQPQHF. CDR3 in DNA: TGTGCCAGCAGCTTAGACAGGACGGATCAGCCCCAGCATTTT.

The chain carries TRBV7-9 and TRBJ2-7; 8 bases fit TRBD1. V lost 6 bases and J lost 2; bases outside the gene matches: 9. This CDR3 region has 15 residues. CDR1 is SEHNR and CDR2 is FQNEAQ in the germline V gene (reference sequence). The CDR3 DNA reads TGTGCCAGCAGGCCGGACAGGGAAACCCCCTACGAGCAGTACTTC. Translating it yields CASRPDRETPYEQYF.

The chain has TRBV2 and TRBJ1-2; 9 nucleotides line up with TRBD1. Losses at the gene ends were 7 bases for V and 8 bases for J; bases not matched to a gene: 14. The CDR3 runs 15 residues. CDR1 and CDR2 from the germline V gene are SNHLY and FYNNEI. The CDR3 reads CASILTRTGGGGYTF. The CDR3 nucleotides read TGTGCCAGCATCCTAACACGTACAGGGGGCGGCGGCTACACCTTC.

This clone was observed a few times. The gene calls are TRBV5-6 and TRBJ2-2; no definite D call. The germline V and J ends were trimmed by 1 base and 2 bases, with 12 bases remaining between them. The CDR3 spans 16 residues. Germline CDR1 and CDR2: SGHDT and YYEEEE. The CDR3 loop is CASSLLWAVNTGELFF. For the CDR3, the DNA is TGTGCCAGCAGCTTGTTATGGGCCGTAAACACCGGGGAGCTGTTTTTT. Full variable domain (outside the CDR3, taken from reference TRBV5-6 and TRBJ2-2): DAGVTQSPTHLIKTRGQQVTLRCSPKSGHDTVSWYQQALGQGPQFIFQYYEEEERQRGNFPDRFSGHQFPNYSSELNVNALLLGDSALYLCASSLLWAVNTGELFFGEGSRLTVL.

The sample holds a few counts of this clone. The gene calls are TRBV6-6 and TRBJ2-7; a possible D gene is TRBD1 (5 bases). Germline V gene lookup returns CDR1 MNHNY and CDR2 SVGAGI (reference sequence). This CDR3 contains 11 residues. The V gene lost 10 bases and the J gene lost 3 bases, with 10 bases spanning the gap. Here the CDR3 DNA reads TGTGCCACCAGACAGTACTACGAGCAGTACTTC. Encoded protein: CATRQYYEQYF.

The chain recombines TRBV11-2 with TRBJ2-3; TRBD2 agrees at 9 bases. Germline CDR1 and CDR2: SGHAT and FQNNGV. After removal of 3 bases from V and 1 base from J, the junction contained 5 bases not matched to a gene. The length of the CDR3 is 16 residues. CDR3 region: CASSFRAGGRTDTQYF. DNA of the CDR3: TGTGCCAGCAGCTTCAGAGCGGGGGGCCGCACAGATACGCAGTATTTT. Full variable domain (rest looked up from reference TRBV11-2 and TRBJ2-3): EAGVAQSPRYKIIEKRQSVAFWCNPISGHATLYWYQQILGQGPKLLIQFQNNGVVDDSQLPKDRFSAERLKGVDSTLKIQPAKLEDSAVYLCASSFRAGGRTDTQYFGPGTRLTVL.

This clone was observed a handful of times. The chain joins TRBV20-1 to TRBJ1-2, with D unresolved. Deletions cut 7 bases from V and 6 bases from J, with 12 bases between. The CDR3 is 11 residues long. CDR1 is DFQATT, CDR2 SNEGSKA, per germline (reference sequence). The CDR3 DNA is TGCAGTGAACGGGTTGGAGATGGCTACACCTTC. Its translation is CSERVGDGYTF.

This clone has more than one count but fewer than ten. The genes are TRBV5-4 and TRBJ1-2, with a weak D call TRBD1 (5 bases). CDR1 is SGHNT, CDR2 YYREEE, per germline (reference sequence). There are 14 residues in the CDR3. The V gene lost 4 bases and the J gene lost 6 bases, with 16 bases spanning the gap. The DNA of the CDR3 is TGTGCCAGCAGCCGACTGACAGCCTCCGATGGCTACACCTTC. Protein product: CASSRLTASDGYTF. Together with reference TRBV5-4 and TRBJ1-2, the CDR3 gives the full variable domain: ETGVTQSPTHLIKTRGQQVTLRCSSQSGHNTVSWYQQALGQGPQFIFQYYREEENGRGNFPPRFSGLQFPNYSSELNVNALELDDSALYLCASSRLTASDGYTFGSGTRLTVV.

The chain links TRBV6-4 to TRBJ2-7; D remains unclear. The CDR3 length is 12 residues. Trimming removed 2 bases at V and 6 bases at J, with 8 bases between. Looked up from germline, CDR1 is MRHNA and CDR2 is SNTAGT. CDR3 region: CASSDERGEQYF. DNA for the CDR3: TGTGCCAGCAGTGACGAGCGAGGCGAGCAGTACTTC.

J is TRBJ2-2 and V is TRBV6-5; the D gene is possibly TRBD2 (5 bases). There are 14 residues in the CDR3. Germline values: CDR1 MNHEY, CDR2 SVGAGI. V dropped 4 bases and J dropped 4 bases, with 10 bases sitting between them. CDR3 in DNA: TGTGCCAGCAGTTCTACGGGGAGCACCGGGGAGCTGTTTTTT. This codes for CASSSTGSTGELFF.